The clone carrying this T cell receptor beta chain is classed as medium-sized (0.01 to 0.1%). Antigen: not known. This CDR3 region has 13 residues. CDR1 is SGHNT and CDR2 is YYREEE in the germline V gene (reference sequence). V was pared by 4 bases and J by 1 base, with 8 bases between. The PCR employed 60 Vbeta primers together with 13 Jbeta primers. Clones were sequenced by immunoSEQ multiplex PCR, and TCRdb holds only the in-frame ones, with some missing. The table lists more than 15,000 clones, more than 65% of them singletons, with more than 3% in the top ten. This specimen belongs to a study of cytomegalovirus exposure and HLA in healthy donors. Study results and limitations: The analysis excluded some indistinguishable V segments, including TRBV6-2 and TRBV6-3.

The clonotype comes from a man between 18 and 35 years old in good health and CMV-seronegative. The sample comprised PBMCs. The rearrangement links TRBV5-4 to TRBJ1-1; no clear D gene. CDR3 loop: CASSPLGNTEAFF. The CDR3 coding sequence is TGTGCCAGCAGCCCCCTCGGGAACACTGAAGCTTTCTTT.